These 15 T cell receptor beta chains were all obtained from the same sample, sequenced in a study of response to subunit inactivated influenza vaccine. TCRdb independently ran MiXCR on the RT-PCR reads; one entry per CDR3 protein. Of about 540,000 distinct CDR3 sequences listed, approximately 22% are singletons. This sample was shared with a second study, whose subject was T cells expressing NK-cell markers. From that paper: UMI-tagged 5'RACE template switching yielded the TCR beta cDNA.

The sample here was CD4+ T cells sorted from PBMCs, taken approximately 12 days after vaccination. These receptors all stem from a man aged 45-65 years who received an inactivated influenza vaccine.

V and J are TRBV5-1 and TRBJ2-2; 8 nucleotides line up with TRBD1. This CDR3 contains 15 residues. The germline V gene encodes CDR1 SGHRS and CDR2 YFSETQ. V dropped 4 bases and J dropped 4; count of bases not matched to a gene: 6. CDR3 sequence reads: CASSPRDRSTGELFF. CDR3 in DNA: TGCGCCAGCAGCCCAAGGGACAGGAGCACCGGGGAGCTGTTTTTT. Drawing the rest from reference TRBV5-1 and TRBJ2-2, the complete variable domain is KAGVTQTPRYLIKTRGQQVTLSCSPISGHRSVSWYQQTPGQGLQFLFEYFSETQRNKGNFPGRFSGRQFSNSRSEMNVSTLELGDSALYLCASSPRDRSTGELFFGEGSRLTVL.

The chain employs TRBV7-9 and TRBJ2-7; D may be TRBD2 (6 bases). There are 16 residues in the CDR3. CDR1 is SEHNR and CDR2 is FQNEAQ in the germline V gene (reference sequence). The V end was cut by 5 bases, the J end by 5 bases, with 22 bases between. The CDR3: CASSPASGLGANEQYF. The CDR3 DNA reads as TGTGCCAGCAGCCCTGCTTCGGGACTCGGGGCAAACGAGCAGTACTTC.

The chain has TRBV12-3 or TRBV12-4 and TRBJ2-1; D may be TRBD1 or TRBD2 (6 bases each). V shed 6 bases and J shed 4 bases, with 13 bases lying between them. CDR3 size: 14 residues. The CDR3 sequence is CASRNRGGYNEQFF. Written as DNA, the CDR3 is TGTGCCAGCAGAAACAGAGGGGGGTACAATGAGCAGTTCTTC.

This chain joins TRBV20-1 and TRBJ2-7; 8 bases agree with TRBD1. The CDR3 has 12 residues. CDR1 and CDR2 from the germline V gene are DFQATT and SNEGSKA (reference sequence). V trimming: 4 bases; J trimming: 2 bases; junction bases outside the gene matches: 1. Here the CDR3 DNA reads TGCAGTGCTACAGGGGGCCCCTACGAGCAGTACTTC. It encodes CSATGGPYEQYF.

V and J are TRBV12-3 or TRBV12-4 and TRBJ2-2, with 10 bases lining up with TRBD2. With 5 bases clipped from V and 5 bases from J, the junction kept 8 bases outside the gene matches. This CDR3 has 16 residues. The CDR3 region has the DNA TGTGCCAGCAGTACCAGGACTAGCGGAGCGACCGGGGAGCTGTTTTTT. It yields the protein CASSTRTSGATGELFF.

This sequence joins TRBV5-1 and TRBJ1-4; D is uncertain. The CDR3 sequence is 15 residues long. Germline assignment: CDR1 SGHRS and CDR2 YFSETQ. Trimming took 2 bases from V and 0 from J, leaving 8 bases between them. The chain's CDR3 is CASSFGRATNEKLFF. In DNA, the CDR3 is TGCGCCAGCAGCTTTGGGCGAGCAACTAATGAAAAACTGTTTTTT.

The chain links TRBV7-9 to TRBJ2-2; D remains unclear. Germline V gene sequence: CDR1 SEHNR, CDR2 FQNEAQ (reference sequence). This CDR3 spans 12 amino acids. Trimming left V 1 base short and J 9 bases short, with 6 bases between. The CDR3 DNA follows: TGTGCCAGCAGCTTAGACTTATGGGAGCTGTTTTTT. Residues: CASSLDLWELFF.

The chain links TRBV14 to TRBJ2-7, with a weak D call TRBD2 (6 bases). CDR3 length equals 13 residues. With 3 bases removed from V and 6 bases from J, the gap between germline ends came to 12 bases. CDR1 and CDR2 (germline): SGHDN, FVKESK. The CDR3, as DNA: TGTGCCAGCAGCCAGGTGGCGGGACGCGAGCAGTACTTC. Its translation is CASSQVAGREQYF.

V is TRBV5-1 and J is TRBJ2-3, with TRBD2 matching over 10 bases. CDR1 and CDR2 from the germline V gene are SGHRS and YFSETQ. This CDR3 region has 17 residues. Losses at the gene ends were 4 bases for V and 5 bases for J; bases not matched to a gene: 13. The CDR3 coding sequence is TGCGCCAGCAGCCGGAGGGATCTAGCGGGAGTCGGAGATACGCAGTATTTT. This sequence encodes CASSRRDLAGVGDTQYF.

In this sample, this clonotype turned up many times. J is TRBJ2-2 and V is TRBV19, with 8 bases matching TRBD2. Per germline, CDR1 LNHDA and CDR2 SQIVND (reference sequence). There are 15 residues in the CDR3. V dropped 4 bases and J dropped 1; count of bases not matched to a gene: 2. The CDR3 sequence: CASSKLAVNTGELFF. Here the CDR3 DNA reads TGTGCCAGTAGTAAACTAGCGGTGAACACCGGGGAGCTGTTTTTT.

The J gene is TRBJ1-2, the V gene TRBV10-3; the match to TRBD1 covers 9 bases. The germline gives CDR1 ENHRY, CDR2 SYGVKD. CDR3 length: 13 amino acids. With 8 bases clipped from V and 4 bases from J, the junction kept 5 bases outside the gene matches. The CDR3 sequence is CAIGTGGGYGYTF. The DNA of the CDR3 is TGTGCCATCGGAACAGGGGGCGGCTATGGCTACACCTTC.

This clonotype showed up just a few times. The chain uses TRBV3-1 and TRBJ2-2, with 10 positions matching TRBD2. Losses at the gene ends were 5 bases for V and 5 bases for J; bases not matched to a gene: 8. The germline CDR1 and CDR2 sequences are LGHDT and YNNKEL (reference sequence). The CDR3 loop spans 16 amino acids. In nucleotides, the CDR3 is TGTGCCAGCAGCTCCGGGACTAGCGTTAGTACCGGGGAGCTGTTTTTT. This sequence encodes CASSSGTSVSTGELFF.

This chain links TRBV5-1 with TRBJ2-3; perhaps TRBD2 as D (5 bases). Germline V gives CDR1 SGHRS, CDR2 YFSETQ. The CDR3 has 15 amino acids. Between the trimmed V and J ends, which lost 4 bases and 3 bases, there was a span of 15 bases. CDR3 nucleotide sequence: TGCGCCAGCAGCAAGGACTCTTCACCAACAGATACGCAGTATTTT. Encoded protein: CASSKDSSPTDTQYF.

This clonotype has more than one count but fewer than ten. J is TRBJ2-3 and V is TRBV11-2, with a tentative D call TRBD1 (5 bases). The CDR3 consists of 13 residues. V dropped 1 base and J dropped 11 bases, with 13 bases sitting between them. Germline-derived CDR1 and CDR2 are SGHAT and FQNNGV. CDR3 in amino acids: CASSLGVGVGQYF. CDR3 nucleotides: TGTGCCAGCAGCTTAGGAGTAGGGGTGGGGCAGTATTTT.

This clonotype was picked up a small number of times. The chain couples TRBV7-2 to TRBJ2-1; D is possibly TRBD2 (5 bases). V dropped 6 bases and J dropped 9 bases, with 12 bases sitting between them. Germline V lookup: CDR1 SGHTA, CDR2 FQGNSA. This CDR3 spans 12 amino acids. The CDR3 protein is CASRLTGSEQFF. CDR3 DNA sequence: TGTGCCAGCAGATTAACGGGGAGTGAGCAGTTCTTC. The whole variable domain, remainder taken from reference TRBV7-2 and TRBJ2-1, is GAGVSQSPSNKVTEKGKDVELRCDPISGHTALYWYRQSLGQGLEFLIYFQGNSAPDKSGLPSDRFSAERTGGSVSTLTIQRTQQEDSAVYLCASRLTGSEQFFGPGTRLTVL.